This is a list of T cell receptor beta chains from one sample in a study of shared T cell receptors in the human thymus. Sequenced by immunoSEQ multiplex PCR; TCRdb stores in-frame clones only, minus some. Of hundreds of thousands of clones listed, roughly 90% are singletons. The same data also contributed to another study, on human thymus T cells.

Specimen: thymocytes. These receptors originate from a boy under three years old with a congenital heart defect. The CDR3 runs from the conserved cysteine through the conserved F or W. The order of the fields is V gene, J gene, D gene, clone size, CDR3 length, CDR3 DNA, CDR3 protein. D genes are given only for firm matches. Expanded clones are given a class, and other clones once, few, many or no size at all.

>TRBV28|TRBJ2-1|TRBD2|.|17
TGTGCCAGCAGTTCGGGGCTAGCGGGAGAGTCCTACAATGAGCAGTTCTTC
CASSSGLAGESYNEQFF
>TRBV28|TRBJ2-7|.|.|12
TGTGCCAGCGGGCAGGCGTCCTACGAGCAGTACTTC
CASGQASYEQYF
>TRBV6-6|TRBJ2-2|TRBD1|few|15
TGTGCCAGCGGACTGGGACAGGGAAACACCGGGGAGCTGTTTTTT
CASGLGQGNTGELFF
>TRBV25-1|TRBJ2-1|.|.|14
TGTGCCAGCAGGATCAACTTAGGGGACAATGAGCAGTTCTTC
CASRINLGDNEQFF
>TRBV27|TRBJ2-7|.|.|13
TGTGCCAGCAGTTTGGGGCTGGACTACGAGCAGTACTTC
CASSLGLDYEQYF
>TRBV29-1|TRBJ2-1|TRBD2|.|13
TGCAGCGTCCGGACTAGCGGGAGGGGTGAGCAGTTCTTC
CSVRTSGRGEQFF
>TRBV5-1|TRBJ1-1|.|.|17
TGCGCCAGCAGCCCGACATTGACAGGTGGTGTGGACACTGAAGCTTTCTTT
CASSPTLTGGVDTEAFF
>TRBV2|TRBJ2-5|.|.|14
TGTGCCAGCCTTCTAGTCGACAGGAAAGAGACCCAGTACTTC
CASLLVDRKETQYF
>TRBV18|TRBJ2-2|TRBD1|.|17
TGTGCCAGCTCACCCCCCCCAGGGGGAGTGAACACCGGGGAGCTGTTTTTT
CASSPPPGGVNTGELFF
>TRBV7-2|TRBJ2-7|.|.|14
TGTGCCAGCAGCCCCGTATTTCTATCCTACGAGCAGTACTTC
CASSPVFLSYEQYF
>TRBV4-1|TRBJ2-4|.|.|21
TGCGCCAGCAGCCAAGATGTAGGAACAGACCACTTCCCTGGGGCCAAAAACATTCAGTACTTC
CASSQDVGTDHFPGAKNIQYF
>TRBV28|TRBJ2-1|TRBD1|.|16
TGTGCCAGCCAAACTCCAGGGACAGGGGAGGACAATGAGCAGTTCTTC
CASQTPGTGEDNEQFF
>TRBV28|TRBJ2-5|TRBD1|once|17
TGTGCCAGCAGTTACGGACAGGGCCCGAACCAACAAGAGACCCAGTACTTC
CASSYGQGPNQQETQYF
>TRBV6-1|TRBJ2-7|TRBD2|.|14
TGTGCCAGCAGACGACTAGCGGGAGGCTACGAGCAGTACTTC
CASRRLAGGYEQYF
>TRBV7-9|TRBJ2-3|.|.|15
TGTGCCAGCAGCCCCCCGGGACTGGACACAGATACGCAGTATTTT
CASSPPGLDTDTQYF
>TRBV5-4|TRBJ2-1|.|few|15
TGTGCCAGCAGCGATTGGACTCCATCCTACAATGAGCAGTTCTTC
CASSDWTPSYNEQFF
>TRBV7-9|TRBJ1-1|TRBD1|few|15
TGTGCCAGCAGCACACAGGGGGCCCTGAACACTGAAGCTTTCTTT
CASSTQGALNTEAFF
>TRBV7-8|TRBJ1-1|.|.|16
TGTGCCAGCAGCTTAGCGGTTGAAGGGGGGAACACTGAAGCTTTCTTT
CASSLAVEGGNTEAFF
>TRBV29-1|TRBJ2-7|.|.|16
TGCAGCGTTGAAGCATCCGGGACTCATAGCTCCTACGAGCAGTACTTC
CSVEASGTHSSYEQYF
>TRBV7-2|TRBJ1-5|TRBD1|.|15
TGTGCCAGCAGCCAAGGGACAGGGGGCAGTCAGCCCCAGCATTTT
CASSQGTGGSQPQHF
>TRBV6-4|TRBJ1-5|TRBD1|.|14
TGTGCCAGCATCATACAGGGGAACGGTCAGCCCCAGCATTTT
CASIIQGNGQPQHF
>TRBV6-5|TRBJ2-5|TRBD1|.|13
TGTGCCAGCAATTACAGGGGGCAAGAGACCCAGTACTTC
CASNYRGQETQYF
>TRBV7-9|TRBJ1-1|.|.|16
TGTGCCAGCAGGCTGCGGACATATCTCGGTACCACTGAAGCTTTCTTT
CASRLRTYLGTTEAFF
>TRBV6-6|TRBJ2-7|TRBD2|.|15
TGTGCCAGCAGCCCCGGGGGGGTCCCTTCCTACGAGCAGTACTTC
CASSPGGVPSYEQYF
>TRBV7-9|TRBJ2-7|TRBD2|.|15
TGTGCCAGCAGCTTAGAAGAAGCGGGAGGGGCCGAGCAGTACTTC
CASSLEEAGGAEQYF
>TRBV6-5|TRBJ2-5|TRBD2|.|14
TGTGCCAGCAGCGGGACTAGCGTACAAGAGACCCAGTACTTC
CASSGTSVQETQYF
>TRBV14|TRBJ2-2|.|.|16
TGTGCCAGCAGCCAAGATCCATGGCTAGAAACCGGGGAGCTGTTTTTT
CASSQDPWLETGELFF
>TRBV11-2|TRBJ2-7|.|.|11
TGTGCCTCGACCGGGCGGGAAGAGCAGTACTTC
CASTGREEQYF
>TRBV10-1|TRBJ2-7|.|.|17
TGCGCCAGCAGTGAGCCACGACCCAAGGGGCCTACCTACGAGCAGTACTTC
CASSEPRPKGPTYEQYF
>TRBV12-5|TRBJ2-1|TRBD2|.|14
TGTGCTGGTGCCACCGGCGGGGGTCTCAATGAGCAGTTCTTC
CAGATGGGLNEQFF
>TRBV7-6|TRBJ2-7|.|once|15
TGTGCCAGCAGCTTAGCTAGCGGAGGCCTGGACGAGCAGTACTTC
CASSLASGGLDEQYF
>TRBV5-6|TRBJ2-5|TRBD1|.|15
TGTGCCAGCAGCTGGTCAGACAGGGCAGAGGAGACCCAGTACTTC
CASSWSDRAEETQYF
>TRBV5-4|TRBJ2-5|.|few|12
TGTGCCAGCAGCTTGGGGCCAGAGACCCAGTACTTC
CASSLGPETQYF
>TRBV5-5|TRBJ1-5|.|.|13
TGTGCCAGCAGCCGGGGGTGGTATCAGCCCCAGCATTTT
CASSRGWYQPQHF
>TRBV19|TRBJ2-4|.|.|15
TGTGCCAGTAGTATATACAGGAGAAATATCAACATTCAGTACTTC
CASSIYRRNINIQYF
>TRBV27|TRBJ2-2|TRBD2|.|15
TGTGCCAGCAAGACTAGCGGGAGGGCCGCGGGGGAGCTGTTTTTT
CASKTSGRAAGELFF
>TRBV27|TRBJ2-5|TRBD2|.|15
TGTGCCAGCAGTTTCCACAGCGGGAATGGAGAGACCCAGTACTTC
CASSFHSGNGETQYF
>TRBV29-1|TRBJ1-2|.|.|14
TGCAGCGTTACTCCGACAGGCCGTAACTATGGCTACACCTTC
CSVTPTGRNYGYTF
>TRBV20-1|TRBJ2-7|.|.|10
TGCAGTGCTAGCGGGAGTGAGCAGTACTTC
CSASGSEQYF